Below, 20 T cell receptor beta chains from the same sample are listed, as sequenced in a study of blood T cell repertoires in COVID-19 (dated by TCRdb to about 2020). The library was generated by the immunoSEQ multiplex PCR assay. Entries here come from immuneACCESS through TCRdb and include only in-frame sequences with V and J called. Some clones fail to appear in such tables; in the studies checked, an unresolved V gene covers under half of the shortfall, and the cause of the remainder is unknown. The sample table shows tens of thousands of clones, and 83% are seen once. Together, the top ten hold over 15% of the sample. The material sequenced was peripheral blood. The source of these receptors is a man aged 40-55 years with acute or convalescent COVID-19.

The chain has TRBV20-1 and TRBJ1-5, with TRBD1 matching over 7 bases. The CDR3 extends over 13 amino acids. Trimming took 3 bases from V and 7 from J; bases not matched to a gene: 6. CDR1 is DFQATT and CDR2 is SNEGSKA in the germline V gene (reference sequence). CDR3 DNA sequence: TGCAGTGCTAGTAGAGACAGGGAGCAGCCCCAGCATTTT. This gives the protein CSASRDREQPQHF.

The chain has TRBV29-1 and TRBJ1-1, with TRBD1 identical over 8 bases. With 6 bases clipped from V and 4 bases from J, the junction kept 4 bases outside the gene matches. The CDR3 covers 12 residues. The germline V gene has CDR1 SQVTM and CDR2 ANQGSEA. CDR3 sequence reads: CSVDDRGTEAFF. The CDR3 DNA reads as TGCAGCGTGGACGACAGGGGCACTGAAGCTTTCTTT.

The chain uses TRBV12-3 or TRBV12-4 and TRBJ2-3; the match to TRBD2 covers 7 bases. J lost 12 bases, V lost 6 bases, and 6 bases had no gene match. This CDR3 contains 11 residues. The CDR3 region has the DNA TGTGCCAGCAGGACTAGCTTCTCACAGTATTTT. This sequence encodes CASRTSFSQYF.

This clone has a single count. CDR3 nucleotide sequence: TGTGCCAGTTCCCCGCCGCGGGGGTCCTACAATGAGCAGTTCTTC. This sequence encodes CASSPPRGSYNEQFF. The chain uses TRBV19 and TRBJ2-1; TRBD2 matches at 7 bases. The CDR3 loop spans 15 amino acids. Germline CDR1 is LNHDA and CDR2 is SQIVND (reference sequence). Trimming removed 8 bases from V and 1 base from J; junction bases left unmatched: 8.

The CDR3 loop is CASGGQGAYGYTF. DNA for the CDR3: TGTGCCAGTGGGGGGCAGGGGGCCTATGGCTACACCTTC. V and J are TRBV19 and TRBJ1-2, with 8 bases matching TRBD1. Germline lookup yields CDR1 LNHDA and CDR2 SQIVND (reference sequence). This CDR3 is built from 13 residues. Losses at the gene ends were 8 bases for V and 4 bases for J; bases not matched to a gene: 6. Combining the CDR3 with reference TRBV19 and TRBJ1-2 gives the whole variable domain DGGITQSPKYLFRKEGQNVTLSCEQNLNHDAMYWYRQDPGQGLRLIYYSQIVNDFQKGDIAEGYSVSREKKESFPLTVTSAQKNPTAFYLCASGGQGAYGYTFGSGTRLTVV.

The rearrangement uses TRBV5-4 and TRBJ2-2, with 9 bases fitting TRBD2. The CDR3 has 18 amino acids. The ends lost 4 bases at V and 5 bases at J; junction bases unmatched: 15. Per germline, CDR1 SGHNT and CDR2 YYREEE (reference sequence). The CDR3 spells CASSRLAGSGGGTGELFF. The DNA for the CDR3 is TGTGCCAGCAGCCGATTGGCGGGTAGCGGGGGAGGGACCGGGGAGCTGTTTTTT.

The chain uses TRBV5-1 and TRBJ1-4, with 7 positions matching TRBD1. Unmatched junction bases numbered 7, after V lost 5 bases and J lost 0 bases. CDR3 length: 16 residues. Germline V gene sequence: CDR1 SGHRS, CDR2 YFSETQ. The DNA for the CDR3 is TGCGCCAGCAGAAGGGGGACAGTTGCAACTAATGAAAAACTGTTTTTT. Its translation is CASRRGTVATNEKLFF.

The rearrangement uses TRBV2 and TRBJ1-2; 8 bases are a match to TRBD1. CDR3 length: 15 residues. The junction had 9 bases not matched to a gene; V was cut back by 5 bases and J by 4 bases. Germline V gene lookup returns CDR1 SNHLY and CDR2 FYNNEI. The CDR3 sequence: CASSQGPGQGYGYTF. The CDR3 bases are TGTGCCAGCAGTCAAGGGCCTGGACAGGGCTATGGCTACACCTTC.

A single count supports this clone. The chain combines TRBV5-1 with TRBJ1-1; D uncertain. Trimming left V 4 bases short and J 5 bases short, with 15 bases between. The CDR3 consists of 14 residues. CDR1 and CDR2 (germline): SGHRS, YFSETQ. The CDR3 DNA reads TGCGCCAGCAGCACCGCTTTAGGGAGGACTGAAGCTTTCTTT. The encoded protein is CASSTALGRTEAFF.

The CDR3 loop reads CASSPLGSRGRNEQYF. CDR3 nucleotide sequence: TGTGCCAGCAGCCCTCTCGGCTCGCGCGGTCGAAACGAGCAGTACTTC. J is TRBJ2-7 and V is TRBV14, with D unclear. Trimming cost V 4 bases and J 5 bases, with 21 bases left between them. The CDR3 consists of 16 residues. The V gene's germline CDR1 is SGHDN and CDR2 FVKESK. The full variable domain, completed using reference TRBV14 and TRBJ2-7, is EAGVTQFPSHSVIEKGQTVTLRCDPISGHDNLYWYRRVMGKEIKFLLHFVKESKQDESGMPNNRFLAERTGGTYSTLKVQPAELEDSGVYFCASSPLGSRGRNEQYFGPGTRLTVT.

V gene TRBV6-6 combines with J gene TRBJ2-1; 12 positions match TRBD2. V trimming: 5 bases; J trimming: 7 bases; junction bases outside the gene matches: 12. CDR1 and CDR2 (germline): MNHNY, SVGAGI (reference sequence). CDR3 length equals 17 residues. Written as DNA, the CDR3 is TGTGCCAGCAGTCCAATGACTAGCGGGAGTTTATGGAATGAGCAGTTCTTC. Residues: CASSPMTSGSLWNEQFF.

The chain couples TRBV29-1 to TRBJ2-7, with 14 bases that match TRBD2. V lost 7 bases and J lost 4; bases outside the gene matches: 6. The germline V gene has CDR1 SQVTM and CDR2 ANQGSEA. The CDR3 loop spans 14 amino acids. Here the CDR3 DNA reads TGCAGCGCGGCTGGGACTAGCGGGAGTTACGAGCAGTACTTC. Amino acids: CSAAGTSGSYEQYF.

The J gene is TRBJ2-5, the V gene TRBV7-9; 9 bases fit TRBD1. CDR1 and CDR2 from the germline V gene are SEHNR and FQNEAQ (reference sequence). CDR3 length: 16 residues. V lost 0 bases, J lost 4 bases, and 6 bases stayed unmatched. Here the CDR3 reads CASSLAYRGQGETQYF. The CDR3 DNA sequence: TGTGCCAGCAGCTTAGCGTACAGGGGGCAGGGAGAGACCCAGTACTTC.

This chain uses TRBV19 with TRBJ1-5, with a tentative D call TRBD1 (6 bases). The CDR3 has 15 amino acids. Per the germline V gene, CDR1 is LNHDA and CDR2 is SQIVND (reference sequence). V lost 5 bases to trimming and J lost 0 bases, with 11 bases between them. The CDR3 reads CASSWDMDSNQPQHF. CDR3 in DNA: TGTGCCAGTAGTTGGGACATGGATAGCAATCAGCCCCAGCATTTT.

The chain joins TRBV6-6 to TRBJ1-3; the match to TRBD1 covers 7 bases. V trimming: 8 bases; J trimming: 4 bases; junction bases outside the gene matches: 2. Germline loops: CDR1 MNHNY, CDR2 SVGAGI (reference sequence). The CDR3 extends over 12 amino acids. The CDR3 loop reads CASGGQGNTIYF. The CDR3 region has the DNA TGTGCCAGCGGGGGACAGGGAAACACCATATATTTT.

This clone was counted once. The chain employs TRBV19 and TRBJ1-1; the D is unclear. The ends were cut back, 2 bases at V and 6 bases at J, with 13 bases in the middle. Germline-derived CDR1 and CDR2 are LNHDA and SQIVND (reference sequence). CDR3 size: 14 residues. The CDR3 sequence is CASSINLGLAEAFF. Here the CDR3 DNA reads TGTGCCAGTAGTATAAATCTAGGACTCGCTGAAGCTTTCTTT.

The chain couples TRBV6-5 to TRBJ2-5; 9 bases align to TRBD1. Germline V gene lookup returns CDR1 MNHEY and CDR2 SVGAGI. There are 14 residues in the CDR3. V lost 6 bases and J lost 4; bases outside the gene matches: 6. The CDR3: CASRGTGRGETQYF. CDR3 bases: TGTGCCAGCAGAGGGACAGGGAGAGGAGAGACCCAGTACTTC.

This rearrangement joins TRBV6-1 to TRBJ1-5, with D possibly TRBD1 on 5 matching bases. The CDR3 spans 15 residues. Trimming stripped 2 bases from V and 0 bases from J, with 8 bases between. Germline CDR1 reads MNHNS; CDR2 reads SASEGT. In DNA form, the CDR3 reads TGTGCCAGCAGTGAACAAGGGGCTAGCAATCAGCCCCAGCATTTT. It is translated as CASSEQGASNQPQHF.

This clone appeared a single time. The rearrangement links TRBV12-3 or TRBV12-4 to TRBJ1-1, with D possibly matching TRBD1 (6 bases). CDR3 length: 13 residues. V lost 3 bases to trimming and J lost 3 bases, with 8 bases between them. CDR3 in DNA: TGTGCCAGCAGTTTGCAGGGGTACACTGAAGCTTTCTTT. Amino acids: CASSLQGYTEAFF.

The chain joins TRBV5-4 to TRBJ2-3; D unresolved. V dropped 4 bases and J dropped 1 base, with 13 bases sitting between them. The CDR3 covers 15 residues. The germline gives CDR1 SGHNT, CDR2 YYREEE (reference sequence). The DNA of the CDR3 is TGTGCCAGCAGCACCCCAACTGGAGGCACAGATACGCAGTATTTT. This sequence encodes CASSTPTGGTDTQYF.